This TCR beta chain stems from a study of T cell repertoires in cytomegalovirus infection. Per germline, CDR1 MDHEN and CDR2 SYDVKM. The CDR3 is 15 residues long. The V segment lost 6 bases and the J segment 2 bases; nucleotides outside the gene matches: 6. Only a few counts were recorded for this clonotype. Using its own MiXCR run on the reads, TCRdb lists one record per CDR3 protein. The table lists about 300,000 distinct CDR3 sequences, 20% to 30% of them singletons. This sequence was found in a human donor in good health (CMV status not recorded). Some clones in this sample may be carry-over from other donors' samples. The specimen sequenced was PBMCs. This chain links TRBV28 with TRBJ1-5; 8 bases fit TRBD1. The CDR3 DNA sequence: TGTGCCAGCAGACAGGGGGTGGGAGGCAATCAGCCCCAGCATTTT. Amino acid sequence: CASRQGVGGNQPQHF.